This T cell receptor beta chain was retrieved from a study of T cells after somatic rescue of genetic block. The protocol was immunoSEQ multiplex PCR, while the TCRdb copy is restricted to in-frame clones and leaves out a portion. The profile shows 55,000 to 75,000 clones, less than 95% of them singletons. Sequencing used peripheral blood mononuclear cells (PBMCs). This sequence originates from a man aged 35 to 55.

This chain's CDR3 is CASSQEGQGAREQYF. CDR3 bases: TGCGCCAGCAGCCAAGAGGGACAGGGGGCGCGAGAGCAGTACTTC. The chain uses TRBV4-1 and TRBJ2-7, with 12 positions matching TRBD1. The CDR3 covers 15 residues. V dropped 0 bases and J dropped 7; count of bases not matched to a gene: 4. Germline V gives CDR1 MGHRA, CDR2 YSYEKL.